This T cell receptor (beta chain) is from a study of cytomegalovirus exposure and HLA in healthy donors. Overall study context: Within an early data release were about 90 million unique TCRs drawn from HLA-typed donors.

PCR involved 60 Vbeta and 13 Jbeta primers. Clones were sequenced by immunoSEQ multiplex PCR, and TCRdb holds only the in-frame ones, with some missing. The repertoire holds 150,000 or so clones, with 71% as singletons. Input material: PBMCs. The receptor's source is a girl aged 5-17 years in good health and CMV-seronegative.

The CDR3 region is CASSLLGQVQFF. For the CDR3, the DNA is TGTGCCAGCAGCTTACTAGGACAGGTCCAGTTCTTC. This rearrangement joins TRBV7-9 to TRBJ2-1; the match to TRBD1 covers 7 bases. V dropped 2 bases and J dropped 13; count of bases not matched to a gene: 5. Looked up from germline, CDR1 is SEHNR and CDR2 is FQNEAQ (reference sequence). CDR3 length equals 12 residues.